Following are 9 T cell receptor beta chains from one sample sequenced in a study of T cells in localized non-small cell lung cancer. The data were produced by immunoSEQ multiplex PCR, yet TCRdb's version contains in-frame clones alone and is incomplete. Here the sample spans about 24,000 clones, approximately 91% being singletons. Sequences were derived from peripheral blood, sampled before any cancer treatment. These receptors were collected from a man between 35 and 75 years old with stage I squamous cell lung carcinoma.

This clone was found a few times. V is TRBV10-3 and J is TRBJ1-1; no clear D. The germline gives CDR1 ENHRY, CDR2 SYGVKD. The CDR3 extends over 13 amino acids. Trimming took 10 bases from V and 2 from J, leaving 14 bases between them. CDR3 in DNA: TGTGCCAGTCTCCGGGCCATCAACACTGAAGCTTTCTTT. Protein sequence: CASLRAINTEAFF.

The V and J genes are TRBV11-2 and TRBJ2-7, with 7 bases aligning to TRBD1. From germline, CDR1 is SGHAT and CDR2 FQNNGV. This CDR3 contains 15 residues. V lost 5 bases to trimming and J lost 1 base; unmatched junction nucleotides: 8. The CDR3 reads CASSVLTGSSYEQYF. CDR3 nucleotides: TGTGCCAGCAGCGTCCTGACAGGGAGTTCCTACGAGCAGTACTTC.

The rearrangement uses TRBV5-5 and TRBJ1-2; 7 bases map to TRBD1. The CDR3 spans 15 residues. V was pared by 4 bases and J by 10 bases, with 16 bases of the junction left unmatched. Germline CDR1 and CDR2: SGHKS and YYEKEE (reference sequence). CDR3 in amino acids: CASSPDPRGLNFYTF. The CDR3 bases are TGTGCCAGCAGCCCGGATCCGAGGGGGCTAAACTTCTACACCTTC.

The J gene is TRBJ2-3, the V gene TRBV6-6; TRBD2 agrees at 13 bases. The CDR3 sequence is 16 residues long. CDR1 is MNHNY, CDR2 SVGAGI, per germline (reference sequence). V lost 6 bases, J lost 2 bases, and 5 bases stayed unmatched. The CDR3 protein is CASSRTSGGNTDTQYF. The CDR3 DNA sequence: TGTGCCAGCAGCCGGACTAGCGGGGGCAACACAGATACGCAGTATTTT.

The chain recombines TRBV4-1 with TRBJ2-3, with 11 nucleotides matching TRBD2. V shed 0 bases, J shed 4 bases, and the junction held 3 bases outside the gene matches. Germline values: CDR1 MGHRA, CDR2 YSYEKL. CDR3 length: 16 amino acids. The CDR3 bases are TGCGCCAGCAGCCAAGAGGTTAGCGGGGGGGCAGATACGCAGTATTTT. Amino acids: CASSQEVSGGADTQYF.

The chain joins TRBV6-1 to TRBJ1-5; D might be TRBD1 (6 bases). Trimming removed 1 base at V and 7 bases at J, with 11 bases between. Germline V gives CDR1 MNHNS, CDR2 SASEGT. The CDR3 totals 14 residues. The CDR3 is CASSEDRVDQPQHF. In DNA, the CDR3 is TGTGCCAGCAGTGAAGACAGGGTTGACCAGCCCCAGCATTTT.

The chain employs TRBV7-9 and TRBJ2-1, with 8 bases lining up with TRBD1. Germline loops: CDR1 SEHNR, CDR2 FQNEAQ (reference sequence). Germline trimming cut 5 bases from V and 1 base from J; bases unmatched to any gene: 13. This CDR3 has 18 residues. The CDR3 region is CASSGQGSVFPSYNEQFF. CDR3 sequence (DNA): TGTGCCAGCAGCGGACAGGGTTCTGTCTTCCCGTCCTACAATGAGCAGTTCTTC.

The V call is TRBV28, the J call TRBJ2-7, with a possible D match to TRBD2 (6 bases). Trimming took 4 bases from V and 7 from J, leaving 14 bases between them. CDR3 length: 13 amino acids. The germline V gene encodes CDR1 MDHEN and CDR2 SYDVKM. The CDR3 is CASSWKGRREQYF. CDR3 bases: TGTGCCAGCAGTTGGAAGGGGAGGAGGGAGCAGTACTTC.

V and J are TRBV5-4 and TRBJ2-7; 11 bases are shared with TRBD1. This CDR3 region has 17 residues. Losses at the gene ends were 3 bases for V and 3 bases for J; bases not matched to a gene: 11. Germline lookup yields CDR1 SGHNT and CDR2 YYREEE (reference sequence). CDR3 sequence: CASSYFPPGTGGYEQYF. CDR3 in DNA: TGTGCCAGCAGCTATTTCCCCCCTGGGACAGGGGGCTACGAGCAGTACTTC.